Below, 20 T cell receptor beta chains from the same sample are listed, as sequenced in a study of CDR3 diversity in severe acne. TCRdb analysed the PCR reads with MiXCR anew, one entry per CDR3 protein. The table has tens of thousands of distinct CDR3 sequences, 45% to 65% seen once; the top ten hold 13% to 15%. Sequencing was done on a sample of blood. The source is a male donor in good health, without acne.

The sample holds many counts of this clonotype. The rearrangement uses TRBV5-4 and TRBJ2-1; D assignment may be TRBD1 or TRBD2 (6 bases each). This CDR3 has 16 amino acids. V was clipped by 4 bases and J by 2 bases, with 16 bases between them. Per germline, CDR1 SGHNT and CDR2 YYREEE (reference sequence). CDR3 nucleotides: TGTGCCAGCAGCCTAGGGGGGAGTGGCACCTACAATGAGCAGTTCTTC. It translates to CASSLGGSGTYNEQFF.

The table lists this clonotype with a few counts. The rearrangement links TRBV19 to TRBJ1-2; 9 bases are shared with TRBD1. The V gene end was trimmed by 10 bases and the J gene end by 5 bases; junction bases not matched to a gene: 2. The CDR3 has 11 residues. Germline assignment: CDR1 LNHDA and CDR2 SQIVND (reference sequence). The CDR3 region has the DNA TGTGCCACAGGACAGGGGTATGGCTACACCTTC. Protein product: CATGQGYGYTF. Combining the CDR3 with reference TRBV19 and TRBJ1-2 gives the whole variable domain DGGITQSPKYLFRKEGQNVTLSCEQNLNHDAMYWYRQDPGQGLRLIYYSQIVNDFQKGDIAEGYSVSREKKESFPLTVTSAQKNPTAFYLCATGQGYGYTFGSGTRLTVV.

The gene calls are TRBV20-1 and TRBJ2-7, with 8 nucleotides matching TRBD2. CDR3 length: 16 amino acids. CDR1 is DFQATT and CDR2 is SNEGSKA in the germline V gene (reference sequence). V dropped 3 bases and J dropped 2; count of bases not matched to a gene: 12. This chain's CDR3 is CSASDGFSGKPYEQYF. Here the CDR3 DNA reads TGCAGTGCTAGCGACGGATTTAGCGGGAAACCCTACGAGCAGTACTTC.

The J gene is TRBJ2-7, the V gene TRBV10-1, with TRBD1 matching 11 bases. Losses at the gene ends were 4 bases for V and 9 bases for J; bases not matched to a gene: 8. CDR3 size: 14 residues. Looked up from germline, CDR1 is WNHNN and CDR2 is SYGVQD (reference sequence). CDR3 nucleotide sequence: TGCGCCAGCAGTGGGACAGGGGGCGGTGAAGTGCAGTACTTC. This gives the protein CASSGTGGGEVQYF.

This clonotype was counted only a few times. The chain joins TRBV29-1 to TRBJ2-2, with TRBD2 matching 8 bases. With V trimmed by 3 bases and J by 6 bases, 6 bases remained unmatched. The CDR3 spans 14 residues. The germline gives CDR1 SQVTM, CDR2 ANQGSEA. CDR3 in DNA: TGCAGCGTTGACCCCGGGAGGGCCCCCGGGGAGCTGTTTTTT. This codes for CSVDPGRAPGELFF.

A few counts support this clonotype. V and J are TRBV19 and TRBJ1-2; a weak D match, TRBD1 (5 bases). This CDR3 is 15 amino acids long. Deletions cut 5 bases from V and 2 bases from J, with 15 bases between. The germline gives CDR1 LNHDA, CDR2 SQIVND (reference sequence). The CDR3 region has the DNA TGTGCCAGTAGTCGGCCCGGGACTCTCAACTATGGCTACACCTTC. It translates to CASSRPGTLNYGYTF.

This clonotype was observed a handful of times. The chain joins TRBV25-1 to TRBJ1-1; no reliable D call. Trimming pared 6 bases from V and 1 base from J, leaving 9 bases between. Germline values: CDR1 MGHDK, CDR2 SYGVNS. The CDR3 has 13 amino acids. Here the CDR3 reads CASRGRKNTEAFF. CDR3 nucleotide sequence: TGTGCCAGCAGGGGAAGAAAGAACACTGAAGCTTTCTTT.

The chain uses TRBV4-2 and TRBJ2-7; 7 bases are a match to TRBD2. V lost 6 bases, J lost 3 bases, and 11 bases stayed unmatched. In germline, CDR1 is LGHNA, CDR2 YNFKEQ. There are 15 residues in the CDR3. The CDR3 region has the DNA TGTGCCAGCAGTCAAAGAACGGGAGGTAACTACGAGCAGTACTTC. Protein product: CASSQRTGGNYEQYF.

This clonotype was seen repeatedly, ten times or more. This sequence may be a read error, since a much larger clone differs from it by one base. This chain connects TRBV7-7 to TRBJ1-1; D gene uncertain. Looked up from germline, CDR1 is SSHAT and CDR2 is FNYEAQ (reference sequence). The CDR3 length is 11 residues. The CDR3 protein is CASLFDTGAFF. CDR3 sequence (DNA): TGTGCTAGCCTCTTCGACACTGGAGCTTTCTTT.

The sample holds one count of this clonotype. The chain recombines TRBV7-9 with TRBJ2-5; D is unclear. Germline-derived CDR1 and CDR2 are SEHNR and FQNEAQ (reference sequence). This CDR3 comprises 14 residues. V was pared by 7 bases and J by 1 base, with 13 bases between. In DNA, the CDR3 is TGTGCCAGCACGCCTGTCGCGTCCCAAGAGACCCAGTACTTC. The encoded protein is CASTPVASQETQYF.

This clonotype was seen only once. The chain has TRBV7-9 and TRBJ2-5, with 9 bases matching TRBD1. The CDR3 loop spans 15 amino acids. With V trimmed by 5 bases and J by 3 bases, 7 bases remained unmatched. CDR1 is SEHNR and CDR2 is FQNEAQ in the germline V gene (reference sequence). The CDR3 protein is CASSPRQGEKETQYF. Written as DNA, the CDR3 is TGTGCCAGCAGCCCGAGACAGGGGGAAAAAGAGACCCAGTACTTC.

This clonotype was counted at least ten times. The J gene is TRBJ2-3, the V gene TRBV2, with D possibly TRBD1 on 5 matching bases. Trimming cost V 4 bases and J 3 bases, with 14 bases left between them. Germline V gives CDR1 SNHLY, CDR2 FYNNEI. CDR3 size: 15 residues. CDR3 protein: CASSAPSGITDTQYF. The CDR3 DNA is TGTGCCAGCAGTGCCCCATCAGGGATAACAGATACGCAGTATTTT.

J is TRBJ1-2 and V is TRBV7-9; D perhaps matches TRBD1 (5 bases). The CDR3 length is 13 residues. The V gene's germline CDR1 is SEHNR and CDR2 FQNEAQ (reference sequence). V shed 4 bases and J shed 4 bases, with 10 bases lying between them. CDR3 in amino acids: CASSSGATYGYTF. The CDR3 DNA reads TGTGCCAGCAGCTCCGGGGCTACCTATGGCTACACCTTC. The complete variable domain, with remaining parts taken from reference TRBV7-9 and TRBJ1-2, reads DTGVSQNPRHKITKRGQNVTFRCDPISEHNRLYWYRQTLGQGPEFLTYFQNEAQLEKSRLLSDRFSAERPKGSFSTLEIQRTEQGDSAMYLCASSSGATYGYTFGSGTRLTVV.

This clonotype was seen more than once but under ten times. The gene calls are TRBV25-1 and TRBJ1-1; TRBD1 is a possible D gene (6 bases). V lost 5 bases, J lost 3 bases, and 10 bases lay in between. CDR3 length: 13 residues. Germline CDR1 and CDR2: MGHDK and SYGVNS. CDR3 nucleotides: TGTGCCAGCAGTACAGGGATGGACACTGAAGCTTTCTTT. Its translation is CASSTGMDTEAFF.

This clonotype has more than one count but fewer than ten. This chain uses TRBV5-1 with TRBJ1-2; tentatively, D is TRBD1 (5 bases). The length of the CDR3 is 13 residues. The V gene's germline CDR1 is SGHRS and CDR2 YFSETQ. V was trimmed by 4 bases and J by 6 bases, leaving 13 bases between them. The CDR3 nucleotides read TGCGCCAGCAGCCTCCGGGACGGAGATGGCTACACCTTC. Translating it yields CASSLRDGDGYTF. Drawing the rest from reference TRBV5-1 and TRBJ1-2, the complete variable domain is KAGVTQTPRYLIKTRGQQVTLSCSPISGHRSVSWYQQTPGQGLQFLFEYFSETQRNKGNFPGRFSGRQFSNSRSEMNVSTLELGDSALYLCASSLRDGDGYTFGSGTRLTVV.

This clonotype was counted at least ten times. V and J are TRBV11-2 and TRBJ2-1; D might be TRBD1 (5 bases). V dropped 1 base and J dropped 13 bases, with 17 bases sitting between them. CDR1 and CDR2 (germline): SGHAT, FQNNGV. The CDR3 contains 14 residues. CDR3 coding DNA: TGTGCCAGCAGCTTAGGTCTTAGGGCAGGACAACAGTTCTTC. Residues: CASSLGLRAGQQFF.

This clonotype showed up just a few times. V and J are TRBV2 and TRBJ2-5; TRBD2 agrees at 9 bases. The trim removed 6 bases at V and 7 bases at J, leaving 6 bases unmatched. The germline CDR1 and CDR2 sequences are SNHLY and FYNNEI. This CDR3 has 13 amino acids. The CDR3 sequence: CASRGTSKGTQYF. The CDR3 DNA follows: TGTGCCAGCAGAGGGACTAGCAAGGGGACCCAGTACTTC.

The chain links TRBV4-1 to TRBJ1-2; a possible D gene is TRBD1 (5 bases). CDR3 length equals 13 residues. Trimming removed 5 bases from V and 3 bases from J, with 10 bases in between. The V gene's germline CDR1 is MGHRA and CDR2 YSYEKL. Here the CDR3 DNA reads TGCGCCAGCAGCTCTCAGGGAGACTATGGCTACACCTTC. Its protein is CASSSQGDYGYTF.

The chain has TRBV12-3 or TRBV12-4 and TRBJ2-5; maybe TRBD2 (6 bases). Trimming cost V 7 bases and J 4 bases, with 13 bases left between them. The CDR3 extends over 13 amino acids. The CDR3 region has the DNA TGTGCCAGCACCGCGGGGTTCATAGAGACCCAGTACTTC. Translated: CASTAGFIETQYF.

The rearrangement links TRBV7-2 to TRBJ1-5; the D gene is possibly TRBD1 (6 bases). Germline values: CDR1 SGHTA, CDR2 FQGNSA. V was pared by 2 bases and J by 3 bases, with 14 bases between. This CDR3 is 16 amino acids long. DNA of the CDR3: TGTGCCAGCAGCTTACAGGCAGGGGTTGACAATCAGCCCCAGCATTTT. Translated: CASSLQAGVDNQPQHF.